The T cell receptor (beta chain) described here comes from a study of HIV-infected children after antiretroviral therapy interruption. Study as a whole: Interruption-arm sampling covered weeks 0, 12, interruption end (24 or 48), and about 3 years post-study. In continuous treatment, analyzed samples were from weeks 0, 48 and 150.

General study results and limits: The Gini coefficient of naive CD4+ repertoires rose, returning to baseline by 3 years.

Treatment defined: PENTA 11 planned treatment interruption arm or continuous ART arm. Participants had taken at least three-drug ART for at least 24 weeks. V shed 4 bases and J shed 0 bases, with 7 bases lying between them. The CDR3 has 14 amino acids. Per germline, CDR1 SGHVS and CDR2 FQNEAQ. Unique molecular identifiers were included in an RNA-based 3' RACE TCR library. TCRdb processed the 3' RACE reads anew with MiXCR; each CDR3 protein has one entry. The profile shows 70,000 to 90,000 distinct CDR3 sequences, about 6.9% of them singletons. In its sample, this clonotype was seen many times. Its antigen remains unknown.

The specimen was CD45RA+ CD4+ T cells from PBMCs, pooled from several time points, collected from a donor given antiretroviral therapy, either interrupted or continuous. Subset specified: naive CD4+ CD45RA+ CD45RO- T cells. The chain employs TRBV7-8 and TRBJ2-1; D gene uncertain. The sequence was collected from a pool of human donors with HIV. In DNA, the CDR3 is TGTGCCAGCAGCTCAATAAGCTCCTACAATGAGCAGTTCTTC. Translated, it gives CASSSISSYNEQFF. Full variable domain (missing parts from reference TRBV7-8 and TRBJ2-1): GAGVSQSPRYKVAKRGQDVALRCDPISGHVSLFWYQQALGQGPEFLTYFQNEAQLDKSGLPSDRFFAERPEGSVSTLKIQRTQQEDSAVYLCASSSISSYNEQFFGPGTRLTVL.